This T cell receptor beta chain was found in a study of T-cell memory formation after mild COVID-19. Notes on the study in general: CD4+ clones that contracted lay mainly in CM and EM; CD8+ ones lay in EMRA. Pre-infection memory already had some responding clones, implying cross-reactive memory joined.

Barcoded TCR alpha and TCR beta cDNA libraries with UMIs came from 5'RACE using constant-segment primers. TCRdb re-derived calls from the 5' RACE reads in MiXCR, one entry per CDR3 protein. The top ten hold 20% to 25% of the sample, which has fewer than 350,000 distinct CDR3 sequences, around 8% seen once. About this clonotype itself: Its antigen is undetermined.

Input material: PBMCs or a T cell subset sorted from them (not recorded which). The TCR was taken from a man younger than 30 who had mild COVID-19 (a few samples of this study predate the infection). Cell type and time point are not known.

Here the CDR3 reads CASSSRQGREQYV. The CDR3 DNA reads as TGTGCCAGCAGCTCCCGACAGGGTCGCGAGCAGTACGTC. The chain carries TRBV7-8 and TRBJ2-7, with 7 bases that match TRBD1. Looked up from germline, CDR1 is SGHVS and CDR2 is FQNEAQ. V was pared by 4 bases and J by 6 bases, with 6 bases of the junction left unmatched. This CDR3 is built from 13 residues.